This TCR beta chain was sequenced during a study of T cells after posttransplantation cyclophosphamide. Sequenced by immunoSEQ multiplex PCR; TCRdb stores in-frame clones only, minus some. The sample was found to contain some 35,000 clones, and every one recurs. This CDR3 comprises 14 residues. The V gene lost 4 bases and the J gene lost 2 bases, with 13 bases spanning the gap. CDR1 and CDR2 from the germline V gene are SGDLS and YYNGEE. This clone was found many times. Antigen specificity is unknown. On the day of bone marrow donation, the related graft donor provided peripheral blood. Findings and caveats of the study: Later post-transplant blood repertoires were often dominated by donor CD8+ memory clones.

This receptor was identified in a man in his thirties or forties in good health and a related stem cell transplant donor. Specimen: PBMCs. The chain couples TRBV9 to TRBJ2-7, with D perhaps TRBD1 (5 bases). The CDR3 spells CASSPDPGTYEQYF. In DNA, the CDR3 is TGTGCCAGCAGCCCAGACCCAGGGACCTACGAGCAGTACTTC.